This T cell receptor (beta chain) is drawn from a study of beta chain features in type 1 diabetes. Study findings and constraints: High-TCR-expressing cells could be over-represented by cDNA sequencing. Moderate yet significant TCRB CDR3 shortening was seen in Type 1 diabetes patients in all four CD4+ subsets.

Isolated RNA was reverse transcribed in full, so expressed TCRB transcripts were sequenced. Assay: immunoSEQ multiplex PCR; the TCRdb copy retains only in-frame clones and omits some. The data hold approximately 270,000 clones, with 13% to 15% observed a single time. CD45RO/CCR7/CD25/CD127/CD95/CD27 staining was used to isolate CD4+ naive, central memory, regulatory and stem cell-like memory cells by sorting. Note on this clone: The antigen is not known.

The CDR3 covers 15 residues. J was trimmed by 4 bases and V by 3 bases; bases with no gene match: 4. Germline lookup yields CDR1 SGHNT and CDR2 YYREEE (reference sequence). The material sequenced was naive CD4+ T cells from blood. J is TRBJ2-3 and V is TRBV5-4; 11 bases align to TRBD2. This clonotype originated in a man aged 30 to 39 with type 1 diabetes. The CDR3 protein is CASSWLSGGADTQYF. The CDR3 DNA reads as TGTGCCAGCAGCTGGCTTAGCGGGGGGGCAGATACGCAGTATTTT.